These 8 T cell receptor beta chains share one sample of origin, sequenced in a study of T-cell reconstitution after alpha-beta-depleted transplantation in children. TCRbeta library preparation incorporated unique molecular identifiers. In TCRdb, the PCR reads were re-called with MiXCR into one record per CDR3 protein. In the table there are 450,000 to 550,000 distinct CDR3 sequences, about an eighth of which are singletons. The specimen comprised PBMCs, mostly from graft donor cells, sampled 180 days after TCRalphabeta/CD19-depleted stem cell transplant. Every receptor here comes from a female patient between 2 and 15 years old who had a stem cell transplant for aplastic anemia, so the T cells may come from the graft donor.

V gene TRBV7-9 combines with J gene TRBJ2-7; D is possibly TRBD1 (7 bases). The CDR3 contains 14 residues. Germline V gives CDR1 SEHNR, CDR2 FQNEAQ (reference sequence). The V end lost 5 bases, the J end lost 4 bases, and 15 bases lay between the germline ends. The CDR3 region is CASSPRGDRYEQYV. CDR3 DNA: TGTGCCAGCAGCCCCCGCGGGGACAGATACGAGCAGTACGTC.

This clonotype was detected only a few times. The chain uses TRBV11-1 and TRBJ2-3; D may be TRBD1 or TRBD2 (5 bases each). This CDR3 has 18 amino acids. V dropped 3 bases and J dropped 1 base, with 20 bases sitting between them. Germline V gene lookup returns CDR1 SGHAT and CDR2 FQDESV (reference sequence). The CDR3 nucleotides are TGTGCCAGCAGCTTGGCGCCGGGACCCAGTGCGGGCACAGATACGCAGTATTTT. Residues: CASSLAPGPSAGTDTQYF.

This clonotype was seen ten or more times. The chain carries TRBV29-1 and TRBJ2-1, with 9 bases aligning to TRBD2. V was clipped by 8 bases and J by 6 bases; unmatched bases: 11. Germline lookup yields CDR1 SQVTM and CDR2 ANQGSEA. This CDR3 has 14 amino acids. The CDR3 nucleotides are TGCAGCACCCAACGCATAGCGGGAGTCAATGAGCAGTTCTTC. This sequence encodes CSTQRIAGVNEQFF.

In this sample, this clonotype turned up a few times. The J gene is TRBJ2-5, the V gene TRBV5-1; tentative D call: TRBD2 (5 bases). The CDR3 spans 14 residues. Per germline, CDR1 SGHRS and CDR2 YFSETQ. V shed 4 bases and J shed 4 bases, with 14 bases lying between them. CDR3: CASSPPVGRETQYF. DNA for the CDR3: TGCGCCAGCAGCCCCCCGGTGGGGAGAGAGACCCAGTACTTC.

This clonotype was picked up a small number of times. This chain joins TRBV19 and TRBJ2-1; D could derive from TRBD1 or TRBD2 (5 bases each). The CDR3 loop spans 17 amino acids. V was trimmed by 1 base and J by 8 bases, leaving 21 bases between them. Per the germline V gene, CDR1 is LNHDA and CDR2 is SQIVND (reference sequence). CDR3 coding DNA: TGTGCCAGTAGTATAGTGTGGGGGACCCGCAGCCTAGATGAGCAGTTCTTC. It translates to CASSIVWGTRSLDEQFF.

The table lists this clonotype with a few counts. The chain links TRBV20-1 to TRBJ1-2, with TRBD1 as a possible D gene (6 bases). This CDR3 is 15 amino acids long. V dropped 1 base and J dropped 3 bases, with 15 bases sitting between them. Germline V CDR1 and CDR2: DFQATT, SNEGSKA (reference sequence). The CDR3, as DNA: TGCAGTGCTAGAGGGACAGACCGCGCAGACTATGGCTACACCTTC. This gives the protein CSARGTDRADYGYTF.

This clonotype was counted a single time. This chain joins TRBV6-2 or TRBV6-3 and TRBJ2-7; no reliable D call. The CDR3 sequence is 13 residues long. V was trimmed by 8 bases and J by 2 bases, leaving 13 bases between them. CDR1 is MNHEY and CDR2 is SVGEGT in the germline V gene. The CDR3, as DNA: TGTGCCAGCCTCAGCAGCACGACCTACGAGCAGTACGTC. Residues: CASLSSTTYEQYV.

This clonotype appeared a few times. The genes are TRBV24-1 and TRBJ2-2; 9 nucleotides align to TRBD2. V lost 3 bases to trimming and J lost 3 bases; unmatched junction nucleotides: 7. Germline CDR1 and CDR2: KGHDR and SFDVKD. The CDR3 loop spans 17 amino acids. The CDR3 reads CATSDPASGIYTGELFF. The DNA of the CDR3 is TGTGCCACCAGTGATCCGGCTAGCGGGATTTACACCGGGGAGCTGTTTTTT.